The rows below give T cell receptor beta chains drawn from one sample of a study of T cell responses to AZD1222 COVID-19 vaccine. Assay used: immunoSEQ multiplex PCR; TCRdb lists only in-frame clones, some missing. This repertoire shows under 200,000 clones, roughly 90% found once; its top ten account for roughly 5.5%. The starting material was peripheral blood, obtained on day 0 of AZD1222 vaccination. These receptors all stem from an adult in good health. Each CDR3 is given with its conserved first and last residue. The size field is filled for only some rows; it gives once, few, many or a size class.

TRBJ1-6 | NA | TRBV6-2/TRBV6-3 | CASSRTGERSSYNSPLHF
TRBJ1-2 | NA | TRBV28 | CASRLEDRPYGYTF
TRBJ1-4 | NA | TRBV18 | CASSPERGAEKLFF
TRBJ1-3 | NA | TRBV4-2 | CASSQGYGNTIYF
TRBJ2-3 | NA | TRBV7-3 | CASSSRTVTDTQYF
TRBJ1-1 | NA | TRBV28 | CASSGRDRGHTEAFF
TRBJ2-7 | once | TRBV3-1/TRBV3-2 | CASARQSDYEQYF
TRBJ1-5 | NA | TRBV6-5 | CASRRTADSNQPQHF
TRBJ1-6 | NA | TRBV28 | CASSQASDNSPLHF
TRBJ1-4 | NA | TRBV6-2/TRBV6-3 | CASSYFSESEKLFF
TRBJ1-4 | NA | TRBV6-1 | CASSETTGTNEKLFF
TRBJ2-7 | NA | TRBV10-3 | CAISARIGDSYEQYF
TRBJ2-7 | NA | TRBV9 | CASSVGASSYEQYF
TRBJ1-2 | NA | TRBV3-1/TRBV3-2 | CASSQDWSRASHGYTF
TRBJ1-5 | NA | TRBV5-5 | CASSPADNQPQHF
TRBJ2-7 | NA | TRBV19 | CASSIPGTRADLPSSEQYF
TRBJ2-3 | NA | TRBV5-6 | CASNRGGLAVTDTQYF
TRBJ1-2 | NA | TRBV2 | CASTRAGGSGGYTF
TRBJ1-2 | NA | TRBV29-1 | CSEYSLNYGYTF
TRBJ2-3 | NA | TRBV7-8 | CASSPPGLATDTQYF
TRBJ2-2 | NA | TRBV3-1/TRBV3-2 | CASSLGAGHGTGELFF
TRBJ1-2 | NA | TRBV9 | CASSAGRGAYGYTF
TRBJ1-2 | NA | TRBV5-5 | CASSRGQGKGYTF
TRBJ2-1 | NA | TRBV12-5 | CASGPPGHKNYNEQFF
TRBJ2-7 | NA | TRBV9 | CASSVGLAVTPNYEQYF
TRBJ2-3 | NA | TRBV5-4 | CASSLRLAGGGTDTQYF
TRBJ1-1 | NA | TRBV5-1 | CASSLAGSNTEAFF
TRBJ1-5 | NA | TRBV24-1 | CATSDVTLQPQHF
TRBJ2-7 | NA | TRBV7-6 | CASSLETSVIYEQYF
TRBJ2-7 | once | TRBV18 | CASSPTSGTYEQYF
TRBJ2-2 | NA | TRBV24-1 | CATGQTGQNTGELFF
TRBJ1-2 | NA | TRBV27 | CASSYRGRGPDGYTF
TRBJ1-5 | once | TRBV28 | CASRDRLSNQPQHF
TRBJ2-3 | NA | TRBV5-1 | CASSLLWGGTDTQYF
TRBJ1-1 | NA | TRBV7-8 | CASSYTPGPNTEAFF
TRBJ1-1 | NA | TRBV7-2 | CASSWGRGMNTEAFF
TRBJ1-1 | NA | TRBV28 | CASSSDKEAFF
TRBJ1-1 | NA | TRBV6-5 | CASIRTGLGTEAFF
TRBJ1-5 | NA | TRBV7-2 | CASSLKTGEGQPQHF
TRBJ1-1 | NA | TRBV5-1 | CASSVTGGLEAFF
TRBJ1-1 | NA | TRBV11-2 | CASSSRGNTEAFF
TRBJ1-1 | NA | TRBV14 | CASSQGQFLRAFF
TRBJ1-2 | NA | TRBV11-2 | CASSSRGFDGYTF
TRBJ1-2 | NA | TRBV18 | CASSPPVNRLNYGYTF
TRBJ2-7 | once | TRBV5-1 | CASTLMGQGVSYEQYF
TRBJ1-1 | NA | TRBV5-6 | CASSLRRVGNTEAFF
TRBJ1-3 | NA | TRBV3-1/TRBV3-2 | CARDSGHHSGNTIYF
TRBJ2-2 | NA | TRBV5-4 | CASSGTSGGRGTGELFF
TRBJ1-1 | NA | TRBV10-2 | CASSDSITEAFF
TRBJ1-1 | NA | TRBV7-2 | CASSLGRAIDAEAFF
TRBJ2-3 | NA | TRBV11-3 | CASSLGPNTQYF
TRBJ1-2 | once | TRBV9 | CASSAGQGIANYGYTF
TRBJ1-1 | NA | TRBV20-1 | CSASKGGDTEAFF
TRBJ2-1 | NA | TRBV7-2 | CASSFTSGGEQFF
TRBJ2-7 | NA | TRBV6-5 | CASRTSYEQYF